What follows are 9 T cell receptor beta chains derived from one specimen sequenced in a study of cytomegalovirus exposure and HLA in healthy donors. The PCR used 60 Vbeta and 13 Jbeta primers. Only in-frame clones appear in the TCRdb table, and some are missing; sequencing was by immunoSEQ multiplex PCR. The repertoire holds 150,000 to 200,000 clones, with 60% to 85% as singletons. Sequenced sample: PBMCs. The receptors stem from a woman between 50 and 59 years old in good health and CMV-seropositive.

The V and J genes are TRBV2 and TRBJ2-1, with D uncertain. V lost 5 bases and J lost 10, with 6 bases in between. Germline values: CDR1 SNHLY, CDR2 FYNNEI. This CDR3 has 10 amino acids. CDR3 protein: CASSFQEQFF. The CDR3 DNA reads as TGTGCCAGCAGTTTCCAGGAGCAGTTCTTC.

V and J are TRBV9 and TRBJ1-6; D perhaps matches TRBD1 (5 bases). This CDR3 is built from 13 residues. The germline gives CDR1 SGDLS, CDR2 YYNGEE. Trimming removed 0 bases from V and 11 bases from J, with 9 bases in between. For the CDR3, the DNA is TGTGCCAGCAGCGTAGAGGGGTTGCCACCCCTCCACTTT. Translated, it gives CASSVEGLPPLHF.

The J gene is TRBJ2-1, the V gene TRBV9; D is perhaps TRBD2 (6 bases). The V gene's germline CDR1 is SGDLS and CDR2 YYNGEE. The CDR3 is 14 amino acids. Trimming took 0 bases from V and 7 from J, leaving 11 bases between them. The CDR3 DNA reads TGTGCCAGCAGCGTAGTCCCAGGGAGGAATGAGCAGTTCTTC. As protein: CASSVVPGRNEQFF.

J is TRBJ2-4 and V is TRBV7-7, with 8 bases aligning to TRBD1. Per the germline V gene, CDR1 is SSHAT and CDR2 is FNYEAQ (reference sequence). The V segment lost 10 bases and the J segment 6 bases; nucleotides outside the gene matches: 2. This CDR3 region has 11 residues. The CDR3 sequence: CAIGQGNIQYF. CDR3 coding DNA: TGTGCCATAGGACAGGGAAACATTCAGTACTTC.

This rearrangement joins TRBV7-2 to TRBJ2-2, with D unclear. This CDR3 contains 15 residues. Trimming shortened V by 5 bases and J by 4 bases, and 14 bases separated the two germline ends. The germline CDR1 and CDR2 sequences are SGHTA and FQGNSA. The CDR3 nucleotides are TGTGCCAGCAGCCCTAGGAGTACCGCCACCGGGGAGCTGTTTTTT. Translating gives CASSPRSTATGELFF. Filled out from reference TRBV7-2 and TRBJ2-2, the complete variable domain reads GAGVSQSPSNKVTEKGKDVELRCDPISGHTALYWYRQSLGQGLEFLIYFQGNSAPDKSGLPSDRFSAERTGGSVSTLTIQRTQQEDSAVYLCASSPRSTATGELFFGEGSRLTVL.

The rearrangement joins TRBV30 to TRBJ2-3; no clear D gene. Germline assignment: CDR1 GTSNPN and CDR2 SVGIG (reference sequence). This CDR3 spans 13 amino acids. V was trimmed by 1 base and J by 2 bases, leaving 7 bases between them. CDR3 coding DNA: TGTGCCTGGAGTGGTCAGGCCACAGATACGCAGTATTTT. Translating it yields CAWSGQATDTQYF.

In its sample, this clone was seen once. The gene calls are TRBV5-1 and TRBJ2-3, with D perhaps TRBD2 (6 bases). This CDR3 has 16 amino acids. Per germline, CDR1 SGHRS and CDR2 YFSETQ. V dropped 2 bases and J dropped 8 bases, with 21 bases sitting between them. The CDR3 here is CASSLGASETSATQYF. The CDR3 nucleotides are TGCGCCAGCAGCTTAGGGGCTAGCGAAACCTCGGCTACGCAGTATTTT.

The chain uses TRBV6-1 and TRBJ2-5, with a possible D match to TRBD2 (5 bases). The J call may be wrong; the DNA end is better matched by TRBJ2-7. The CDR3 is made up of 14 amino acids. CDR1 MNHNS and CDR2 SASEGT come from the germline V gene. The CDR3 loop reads CASSEVRRSYEQYF. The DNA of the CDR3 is TGTGCCAGCAGTGAAGTTCGGAGGTCCTACGAGCAGTACTTC.

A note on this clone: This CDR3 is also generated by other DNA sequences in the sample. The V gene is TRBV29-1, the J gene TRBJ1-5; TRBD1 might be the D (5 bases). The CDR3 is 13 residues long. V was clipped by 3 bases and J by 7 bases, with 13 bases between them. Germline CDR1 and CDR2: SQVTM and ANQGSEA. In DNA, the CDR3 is TGCAGCGTTGAGCGACAGCCCGGGCAGCCCCAGCATTTT. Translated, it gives CSVERQPGQPQHF. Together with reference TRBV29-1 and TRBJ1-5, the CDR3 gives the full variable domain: SAVISQKPSRDICQRGTSLTIQCQVDSQVTMMFWYRQQPGQSLTLIATANQGSEATYESGFVIDKFPISRPNLTFSTLTVSNMSPEDSSIYLCSVERQPGQPQHFGDGTRLSIL.